This is a list of T cell receptor beta chains from one sample in a study of PD-1 blockade in classical Hodgkin lymphoma. Clones were sequenced by immunoSEQ multiplex PCR, and TCRdb holds only the in-frame ones, with some missing. The data show tens of thousands of clones, about two thirds seen once. The input for sequencing was peripheral blood mononuclear cells (PBMCs), taken before the second cycle of nivolumab. These receptors were collected from a human donor with classical Hodgkin lymphoma. The CDR3 runs from the conserved cysteine through the conserved F or W. Each record gives: J gene, clone size, V gene, D gene, CDR3 protein, CDR3 DNA. D genes are given only for firm matches. Expanded clones get a size class; other rows say once, few or many, or leave the size out.

J gene: TRBJ2-2
clone size: -
V gene: TRBV5-1
D gene: TRBD2
CDR3 protein: CASSHLTSGRYVGELFF
CDR3 DNA: TGCGCCAGCAGCCACCTGACTAGCGGGAGATATGTCGGGGAGCTGTTTTTT

J gene: TRBJ1-6
clone size: -
V gene: TRBV27
D gene: -
CDR3 protein: CASSLLGRLTNSPLHF
CDR3 DNA: TGTGCCAGCAGTTTATTAGGCCGACTGACGAATTCACCCCTCCACTTT

J gene: TRBJ2-5
clone size: -
V gene: TRBV4-2
D gene: -
CDR3 protein: CASSQDWTGGRQETQYF
CDR3 DNA: TGTGCCAGCAGCCAAGATTGGACCGGGGGGCGGCAAGAGACCCAGTACTTC

J gene: TRBJ1-1
clone size: few
V gene: TRBV18
D gene: -
CDR3 protein: CASSPPPIERTEAFF
CDR3 DNA: TGTGCCAGCTCACCCCCTCCAATTGAGCGGACTGAAGCTTTCTTT

J gene: TRBJ1-5
clone size: -
V gene: TRBV19
D gene: TRBD1
CDR3 protein: CASSIDRGHHQPQHF
CDR3 DNA: TGTGCCAGTAGTATAGACAGGGGGCATCATCAGCCCCAGCATTTT

J gene: TRBJ2-1
clone size: -
V gene: TRBV7-9
D gene: TRBD1
CDR3 protein: CASSFEQGYIFEQFF
CDR3 DNA: TGTGCCAGCAGCTTTGAACAGGGGTATATCTTTGAGCAGTTCTTC

J gene: TRBJ1-4
clone size: -
V gene: TRBV15
D gene: TRBD1
CDR3 protein: CATAGTGGIGEKLFF
CDR3 DNA: TGTGCCACCGCCGGGACAGGGGGCATTGGTGAAAAACTGTTTTTT

J gene: TRBJ2-6
clone size: -
V gene: TRBV11-3
D gene: -
CDR3 protein: CASSISVESRQSRANVLTF
CDR3 DNA: TGTGCCAGCAGCATTAGCGTCGAATCTCGACAAAGTCGGGCCAACGTCCTGACTTTC

J gene: TRBJ2-5
clone size: few
V gene: TRBV7-9
D gene: TRBD2
CDR3 protein: CASSLTSGGGSETQYF
CDR3 DNA: TGTGCCAGCAGCTTAACTAGCGGGGGGGGATCAGAGACCCAGTACTTC

J gene: TRBJ2-1
clone size: few
V gene: TRBV5-1
D gene: -
CDR3 protein: CASSLEGISYNEQFF
CDR3 DNA: TGCGCCAGCAGCTTGGAGGGGATTTCGTACAATGAGCAGTTCTTC

J gene: TRBJ2-5
clone size: -
V gene: TRBV5-1
D gene: -
CDR3 protein: CASSLAPGTQYF
CDR3 DNA: TGCGCCAGCAGCTTGGCCCCGGGGACCCAGTACTTC

J gene: TRBJ2-5
clone size: -
V gene: TRBV7-6
D gene: -
CDR3 protein: CASSPQGLSETQYF
CDR3 DNA: TGTGCCAGCAGCCCGCAGGGACTTTCGGAGACCCAGTACTTC

J gene: TRBJ2-2
clone size: -
V gene: TRBV5-1
D gene: -
CDR3 protein: CASSYLGGQVGELFF
CDR3 DNA: TGCGCCAGCAGCTACCTAGGGGGGCAGGTCGGGGAGCTGTTTTTT

J gene: TRBJ2-3
clone size: -
V gene: TRBV28
D gene: -
CDR3 protein: CASRRDTTDTQYF
CDR3 DNA: TGTGCCAGCCGGCGAGATACCACAGATACGCAGTATTTT

J gene: TRBJ1-6
clone size: -
V gene: TRBV9
D gene: -
CDR3 protein: CASSPGEISPLHF
CDR3 DNA: TGTGCCAGCAGCCCCGGGGAGATTTCACCCCTCCACTTT

J gene: TRBJ1-2
clone size: -
V gene: TRBV2
D gene: -
CDR3 protein: CASSEDQGYGYTF
CDR3 DNA: TGTGCCAGCAGTGAAGATCAGGGCTATGGCTACACCTTC

J gene: TRBJ1-1
clone size: -
V gene: TRBV5-1
D gene: -
CDR3 protein: CASSLKARNTEAFF
CDR3 DNA: TGCGCCAGCAGCTTGAAGGCAAGAAACACTGAAGCTTTCTTT

J gene: TRBJ1-2
clone size: -
V gene: TRBV5-4
D gene: -
CDR3 protein: CASRRASFNYGYTF
CDR3 DNA: TGTGCCAGCAGGCGGGCCAGCTTTAACTATGGCTACACCTTC

J gene: TRBJ1-1
clone size: once
V gene: TRBV6-1
D gene: -
CDR3 protein: CASSAGGGTEAFF
CDR3 DNA: TGTGCCAGCAGTGCCGGGGGAGGCACTGAAGCTTTCTTT

J gene: TRBJ2-5
clone size: -
V gene: TRBV6-6
D gene: -
CDR3 protein: CASSFGKTQYF
CDR3 DNA: TGTGCCAGCAGTTTCGGAAAGACCCAGTACTTC

J gene: TRBJ2-7
clone size: -
V gene: TRBV6-5
D gene: TRBD1
CDR3 protein: CASKVGTGGYEQYF
CDR3 DNA: TGTGCCAGCAAGGTAGGGACAGGAGGTTACGAGCAGTACTTC

J gene: TRBJ2-2
clone size: -
V gene: TRBV5-1
D gene: TRBD2
CDR3 protein: CASSPISGGKTGELFF
CDR3 DNA: TGCGCCAGCAGCCCTATTAGCGGGGGGAAAACCGGGGAGCTGTTTTTT

J gene: TRBJ1-6
clone size: -
V gene: TRBV18
D gene: TRBD1
CDR3 protein: CASSPGTGNSPLHF
CDR3 DNA: TGTGCCAGCTCACCAGGGACAGGAAATTCACCCCTCCACTTT

J gene: TRBJ2-2
clone size: -
V gene: TRBV7-9
D gene: -
CDR3 protein: CASSLGDRNTGELFF
CDR3 DNA: TGTGCCAGCAGCTTAGGGGACCGGAACACCGGGGAGCTGTTTTTT

J gene: TRBJ1-1
clone size: -
V gene: TRBV6-5
D gene: -
CDR3 protein: CASRPRGGLQAFF
CDR3 DNA: TGTGCCAGCAGGCCCCGGGGCGGGTTACAAGCTTTCTTT

J gene: TRBJ2-5
clone size: -
V gene: TRBV28
D gene: TRBD1
CDR3 protein: CASSSTGSLPQETQYF
CDR3 DNA: TGTGCCAGCAGTTCGACAGGGTCCCTACCTCAAGAGACCCAGTACTTC

J gene: TRBJ1-5
clone size: -
V gene: TRBV6-1
D gene: -
CDR3 protein: CASSEADGSNQPQHF
CDR3 DNA: TGTGCCAGCAGTGAAGCCGACGGCAGCAATCAGCCCCAGCATTTT

J gene: TRBJ1-4
clone size: few
V gene: TRBV10-2
D gene: -
CDR3 protein: CASSESGTASGKLFF
CDR3 DNA: TGCGCCAGCAGTGAGTCCGGGACCGCTTCAGGAAAACTGTTTTTT

J gene: TRBJ2-7
clone size: -
V gene: TRBV11-1
D gene: -
CDR3 protein: CASSADRSSYEQYF
CDR3 DNA: TGTGCCAGCAGCGCCGACAGGAGTTCCTACGAGCAGTACTTC

J gene: TRBJ2-7
clone size: -
V gene: TRBV7-9
D gene: -
CDR3 protein: CASRLRPGREQYF
CDR3 DNA: TGTGCCAGCAGACTTAGACCGGGCCGGGAGCAGTACTTC

J gene: TRBJ2-5
clone size: few
V gene: TRBV7-2
D gene: -
CDR3 protein: CASSRRNRGQETQYF
CDR3 DNA: TGTGCCAGCAGCCGACGTAACAGAGGTCAAGAGACCCAGTACTTC

J gene: TRBJ2-1
clone size: -
V gene: TRBV6-5
D gene: -
CDR3 protein: CASSDELGEQFF
CDR3 DNA: TGTGCCAGCAGTGACGAGTTGGGTGAGCAGTTCTTC

J gene: TRBJ2-1
clone size: -
V gene: TRBV19
D gene: -
CDR3 protein: CASSIGKGGSYNEQFF
CDR3 DNA: TGTGCCAGTAGCATAGGGAAGGGGGGCTCCTACAATGAGCAGTTCTTC

J gene: TRBJ2-7
clone size: -
V gene: TRBV5-4
D gene: TRBD1
CDR3 protein: CASSFGGDSVSYEQYF
CDR3 DNA: TGTGCCAGCAGCTTTGGTGGGGACAGCGTCTCCTACGAGCAGTACTTC

J gene: TRBJ1-3
clone size: -
V gene: TRBV4-1
D gene: TRBD1
CDR3 protein: CASSQADRAGNTIYF
CDR3 DNA: TGCGCCAGCAGCCAGGCCGACAGGGCTGGAAACACCATATATTTT

J gene: TRBJ1-6
clone size: -
V gene: TRBV6-1
D gene: -
CDR3 protein: CASSEGGAGNSPLHF
CDR3 DNA: TGTGCCAGCAGTGAAGGAGGGGCGGGCAATTCACCCCTCCACTTT

J gene: TRBJ2-5
clone size: -
V gene: TRBV4-1
D gene: -
CDR3 protein: CASSRLLQQETQYF
CDR3 DNA: TGCGCCAGCAGTCGACTGTTACAGCAAGAGACCCAGTACTTC

J gene: TRBJ1-4
clone size: -
V gene: TRBV15
D gene: TRBD1
CDR3 protein: CATTLSPGQTEKLFF
CDR3 DNA: TGTGCCACCACGTTATCTCCGGGACAGACCGAAAAACTGTTTTTT

J gene: TRBJ1-1
clone size: few
V gene: TRBV5-8
D gene: -
CDR3 protein: CASSRGPNPAEAFF
CDR3 DNA: TGTGCCAGCAGCCGTGGACCAAACCCCGCTGAAGCTTTCTTT

J gene: TRBJ1-6
clone size: -
V gene: TRBV28
D gene: -
CDR3 protein: CASSRVLNSPLHF
CDR3 DNA: TGTGCCAGCAGCCGGGTCCTTAATTCACCCCTCCACTTT

J gene: TRBJ2-3
clone size: -
V gene: TRBV2
D gene: -
CDR3 protein: CASRKSSGTTDTQYF
CDR3 DNA: TGTGCCAGCAGAAAAAGCTCCGGGACAACAGATACGCAGTATTTT

J gene: TRBJ2-1
clone size: -
V gene: TRBV2
D gene: -
CDR3 protein: CASSEQRGFYEQFF
CDR3 DNA: TGTGCCAGCAGTGAGCAACGGGGGTTTTATGAGCAGTTCTTC

J gene: TRBJ1-5
clone size: -
V gene: TRBV30
D gene: TRBD1
CDR3 protein: CAWSGGQGLNQPQHF
CDR3 DNA: TGTGCCTGGAGTGGAGGACAGGGCCTCAATCAGCCCCAGCATTTT

J gene: TRBJ1-2
clone size: -
V gene: TRBV7-2
D gene: -
CDR3 protein: CASSSGGVPNYGYTF
CDR3 DNA: TGTGCCAGCAGCTCAGGCGGGGTTCCTAACTATGGCTACACCTTC

J gene: TRBJ1-1
clone size: -
V gene: TRBV27
D gene: -
CDR3 protein: CASSLSLNTEAFF
CDR3 DNA: TGTGCCAGCAGTTTATCTCTGAACACTGAAGCTTTCTTT

J gene: TRBJ1-5
clone size: -
V gene: TRBV2
D gene: -
CDR3 protein: CASSLRGGSPQHF
CDR3 DNA: TGTGCCAGCAGCCTTCGGGGGGGCTCGCCCCAGCATTTT

J gene: TRBJ1-2
clone size: once
V gene: TRBV7-2
D gene: TRBD1
CDR3 protein: CASSRISGDRARANYGYTF
CDR3 DNA: TGTGCCAGCAGCAGGATCTCCGGGGACAGGGCCCGAGCTAACTATGGCTACACCTTC

J gene: TRBJ2-1
clone size: -
V gene: TRBV28
D gene: -
CDR3 protein: CASSSGDKGTYNEQFF
CDR3 DNA: TGTGCCAGCAGTTCCGGTGACAAGGGGACCTACAATGAGCAGTTCTTC

J gene: TRBJ2-3
clone size: -
V gene: TRBV14
D gene: TRBD2
CDR3 protein: CASSSWGGGSPTDTQYF
CDR3 DNA: TGTGCCAGCAGCTCCTGGGGGGGTGGAAGTCCCACAGATACGCAGTATTTT